Presented here are 30 T cell receptor beta chains from one specimen sequenced in a study of long-term antiretroviral therapy in people with HIV. The libraries were made with immunoSEQ v3.0 at survey level. Some clones are missing from TCRdb's copy, which holds only in-frame ones; the method was immunoSEQ multiplex PCR. The repertoire has 29,000 or so clones, 90% to 95% of them found once; the top ten carry less than 3%. The specimen was unsorted PBMCs, collected 7.3 to 7.5 years after starting antiretroviral therapy. These receptors were obtained from a man aged 50-59 years with HIV.

The chain is built from TRBV30 and TRBJ1-6, with a weak D call TRBD1 (6 bases). V was pared by 3 bases and J by 7 bases, with 16 bases between. The CDR3 covers 15 residues. CDR1 GTSNPN and CDR2 SVGIG come from the germline V gene (reference sequence). CDR3 in amino acids: CAWRGLGGGNSPLHF. CDR3 sequence (DNA): TGTGCCTGGAGGGGTTTAGGGGGTGGAAATTCACCCCTCCACTTT. Filled out from reference TRBV30 and TRBJ1-6, the complete variable domain reads SQTIHQWPATLVQPVGSPLSLECTVEGTSNPNLYWYRQAAGRGLQLLFYSVGIGQISSEVPQNLSASRPQDRQFILSSKKLLLSDSGFYLCAWRGLGGGNSPLHFGNGTRLTVT.

The CDR3 DNA reads as TGTGCCAGCAGTAATCGGAAGGGGAAAAGCGGCTACACCTTC. Protein: CASSNRKGKSGYTF. The rearrangement links TRBV6-5 to TRBJ1-2, with D possibly being TRBD1 (5 bases). Between the trimmed V and J ends, which lost 5 bases and 8 bases, there was a span of 18 bases. CDR3 length: 14 amino acids. The germline V gene encodes CDR1 MNHEY and CDR2 SVGAGI.

The gene calls are TRBV5-8 and TRBJ2-6; unclear D gene. Germline V gives CDR1 SGHTS, CDR2 YDEGEE. The CDR3 totals 16 residues. Between the trimmed V and J ends, which lost 6 bases and 0 bases, there was a span of 13 bases. The CDR3 spells CASKVGTYSGANVLTF. The CDR3 DNA follows: TGTGCCAGCAAAGTCGGCACGTACTCTGGGGCCAACGTCCTGACTTTC.

The V call is TRBV21-1, the J call TRBJ1-1; the table calls TRBD1, which could not be checked here. TRBV21-1 is annotated as a pseudogene. CDR3 length: 13 amino acids. This CDR3 is CASSKMGTNEAFF. In DNA, the CDR3 is TGTGCCAGCAGCAAAATGGGCACCAATGAAGCTTTCTTT.

The chain has TRBV7-8 and TRBJ2-1; 7 bases are shared with TRBD1. This CDR3 contains 15 residues. V lost 5 bases and J lost 6; bases outside the gene matches: 10. Germline V lookup: CDR1 SGHVS, CDR2 FQNEAQ. The CDR3 nucleotides read TGTGCCAGCAGCCCCCTAGGGGGACAGTCCAATGAGCAGTTCTTC. This encodes CASSPLGGQSNEQFF. Filled out from reference TRBV7-8 and TRBJ2-1, the complete variable domain reads GAGVSQSPRYKVAKRGQDVALRCDPISGHVSLFWYQQALGQGPEFLTYFQNEAQLDKSGLPSDRFFAERPEGSVSTLKIQRTQQEDSAVYLCASSPLGGQSNEQFFGPGTRLTVL.

The gene calls are TRBV29-1 and TRBJ2-7, with 7 bases identical to TRBD1. The CDR3 has 13 amino acids. V lost 5 bases and J lost 2; bases outside the gene matches: 6. CDR1 and CDR2 (germline): SQVTM, ANQGSEA. The CDR3 spells CSVRTGKTYEQYF. The CDR3 DNA reads as TGCAGCGTTCGGACAGGAAAAACCTACGAGCAGTACTTC.

This chain links TRBV30 with TRBJ1-1; D is unresolved. The CDR3 is 12 amino acids. CDR1 and CDR2 from the germline V gene are GTSNPN and SVGIG (reference sequence). Trimming removed 0 bases from V and 7 bases from J, with 9 bases in between. The chain's CDR3 is CAWSVMDGEAFF. For the CDR3, the DNA is TGTGCCTGGAGTGTAATGGACGGTGAAGCTTTCTTT.

The rearrangement joins TRBV14 to TRBJ2-7, with unresolved D. CDR1 and CDR2 (germline): SGHDN, FVKESK. CDR3 length: 12 residues. The V end lost 0 bases, the J end lost 6 bases, and 6 bases lay between the germline ends. CDR3 DNA sequence: TGTGCCAGCAGCCAAGATGCAGGCGAGCAGTACTTC. It is translated as CASSQDAGEQYF. Together with reference TRBV14 and TRBJ2-7, the CDR3 gives the full variable domain: EAGVTQFPSHSVIEKGQTVTLRCDPISGHDNLYWYRRVMGKEIKFLLHFVKESKQDESGMPNNRFLAERTGGTYSTLKVQPAELEDSGVYFCASSQDAGEQYFGPGTRLTVT.

This rearrangement joins TRBV4-1 to TRBJ2-1; D unclear. Per the germline V gene, CDR1 is MGHRA and CDR2 is YSYEKL. This CDR3 region has 12 residues. Between the trimmed V and J ends, which lost 1 base and 9 bases, there was a span of 7 bases. CDR3 nucleotides: TGCGCCAGCAGCCAAGGGAGAACTGAGCAGTTCTTC. This sequence encodes CASSQGRTEQFF.

The chain employs TRBV9 and TRBJ2-7; possibly TRBD2 for D (6 bases). The CDR3 is 16 residues long. With 0 bases removed from V and 0 bases from J, the gap between germline ends came to 13 bases. Germline CDR1 is SGDLS and CDR2 is YYNGEE. CDR3 bases: TGTGCCAGCAGCGTAGTGGGCGGGGCGGCCTCCTACGAGCAGTACTTC. It encodes CASSVVGGAASYEQYF.

This sequence joins TRBV2 and TRBJ2-3; D is unresolved. Germline values: CDR1 SNHLY, CDR2 FYNNEI. The CDR3 length is 11 residues. With 6 bases removed from V and 6 bases from J, the gap between germline ends came to 7 bases. The CDR3 coding sequence is TGTGCCAGCAGGGCTAGGGATACGCAGTATTTT. It is translated as CASRARDTQYF.

This clone is large (0.1 to 1%). The J gene is TRBJ1-2, the V gene TRBV10-3; no clear D. The CDR3 consists of 14 residues. CDR1 ENHRY and CDR2 SYGVKD come from the germline V gene. V was pared by 2 bases and J by 1 base, with 8 bases between. The CDR3 protein is CAISEAPNNYGYTF. In DNA form, the CDR3 reads TGTGCCATCAGTGAGGCTCCGAATAACTATGGCTACACCTTC.

DNA of the CDR3: TGCAGCGTTGAAGATGGGGGGATCTATGGCTACACCTTC. It translates to CSVEDGGIYGYTF. The rearrangement joins TRBV29-1 to TRBJ1-2; D might be TRBD1 (5 bases). The germline V and J ends were trimmed by 0 bases and 4 bases, with 9 bases remaining between them. This CDR3 is 13 amino acids long. The germline CDR1 and CDR2 sequences are SQVTM and ANQGSEA. Complete variable domain (other parts from reference TRBV29-1 and TRBJ1-2): SAVISQKPSRDICQRGTSLTIQCQVDSQVTMMFWYRQQPGQSLTLIATANQGSEATYESGFVIDKFPISRPNLTFSTLTVSNMSPEDSSIYLCSVEDGGIYGYTFGSGTRLTVV.

The J gene is TRBJ1-1, the V gene TRBV6-5; a weak D match, TRBD1 (5 bases). In germline, CDR1 is MNHEY, CDR2 SVGAGI. The V end lost 0 bases, the J end lost 3 bases, and 11 bases lay between the germline ends. The CDR3 has 15 residues. CDR3 sequence: CASSYSGGGYTEAFF. CDR3 DNA: TGTGCCAGCAGTTACTCCGGGGGGGGTTACACTGAAGCTTTCTTT.

The chain carries TRBV4-1 and TRBJ2-1; no reliable D call. This CDR3 is 19 amino acids long. Germline-derived CDR1 and CDR2 are MGHRA and YSYEKL. Trimming took off 4 bases at V and 2 bases at J, with 24 bases between the two ends. This CDR3 reads CASSRRADAPDSAYNEQFF. As DNA, the CDR3 is TGCGCCAGCAGCCGAAGGGCGGACGCGCCTGATTCCGCCTACAATGAGCAGTTCTTC.

The chain is built from TRBV6-5 and TRBJ1-2, with D uncertain. The CDR3 is 14 amino acids. Trimming cost V 1 base and J 8 bases, with 14 bases left between them. CDR1 is MNHEY, CDR2 SVGAGI, per germline. CDR3 in amino acids: CASSYLHSREGYTF. For the CDR3, the DNA is TGTGCCAGCAGTTACTTGCACAGCAGAGAGGGCTACACCTTC.

J is TRBJ2-4 and V is TRBV25-1; no clear D gene. The V end lost 7 bases, the J end lost 0 bases, and 13 bases lay between the germline ends. The length of the CDR3 is 15 residues. The V gene's germline CDR1 is MGHDK and CDR2 SYGVNS. Written as DNA, the CDR3 is TGTGCCAGCAATCCAAGGTCCGGAGCCAAAAACATTCAGTACTTC. Translating gives CASNPRSGAKNIQYF.

The chain links TRBV11-3 to TRBJ2-1, with D uncertain. Trimming removed 3 bases at V and 3 bases at J, with 12 bases between. The CDR3 covers 15 residues. Germline-derived CDR1 and CDR2 are SGHNT and YENEEA. The CDR3 here is CASSFSSADYNEQFF. In DNA, the CDR3 is TGTGCCAGCAGCTTCTCCTCTGCCGACTACAATGAGCAGTTCTTC.

This chain links TRBV19 with TRBJ2-3; D is uncertain. V was cut by 3 bases and J by 4 bases, with 14 bases left in between. The CDR3 totals 15 residues. Germline CDR1 LNHDA, CDR2 SQIVND (reference sequence). The DNA for the CDR3 is TGTGCCAGTAGTATGGACCTGTATGGGGCAGATACGCAGTATTTT. Its translation: CASSMDLYGADTQYF.

The CDR3 sequence is CAVGGNGNQPQHF. The CDR3 nucleotides are TGTGCCGTGGGAGGGAACGGCAATCAGCCCCAGCATTTT. The chain carries TRBV10-3 and TRBJ1-5; D unresolved. Germline-derived CDR1 and CDR2 are ENHRY and SYGVKD. The CDR3 runs 13 residues. V was cut by 11 bases and J by 2 bases, with 13 bases left in between.

The chain combines TRBV27 with TRBJ2-1, with a weak D call TRBD2 (6 bases). From germline, CDR1 is MNHEY and CDR2 SMNVEV (reference sequence). V gave up 2 bases and J gave up 7 bases, with 6 bases separating them. The CDR3 extends over 12 amino acids. In DNA, the CDR3 is TGTGCCAGCAGTTTAGGAGGGAATGAGCAGTTCTTC. It specifies CASSLGGNEQFF.

The chain carries TRBV2 and TRBJ2-7, with 12 bases fitting TRBD2. CDR1 is SNHLY, CDR2 FYNNEI, per germline. The CDR3 is made up of 15 amino acids. V gave up 5 bases and J gave up 3 bases; unmatched junction bases: 5. CDR3 nucleotides: TGTGCCAGCAGTAGGACTAGCGGGGACAACTACGAGCAGTACTTC. As protein: CASSRTSGDNYEQYF.

V usage is TRBV30 and J usage is TRBJ2-1, with TRBD2 matching over 10 bases. Unmatched junction bases numbered 6, after V lost 0 bases and J lost 1 base. Germline CDR1 GTSNPN, CDR2 SVGIG (reference sequence). The CDR3 has 17 residues. The CDR3 loop reads CAWSVYTSGASYNEQFF. CDR3 coding DNA: TGTGCCTGGAGTGTATACACTAGCGGGGCTTCCTACAATGAGCAGTTCTTC.

V usage is TRBV19 and J usage is TRBJ1-6, with a weak D call TRBD1 (5 bases). The germline V and J ends were trimmed by 5 bases and 15 bases, with 14 bases remaining between them. The CDR3 contains 12 residues. Germline CDR1 and CDR2: LNHDA and SQIVND (reference sequence). DNA of the CDR3: TGTGCCAGTAGTCCAAGGGGAGGGAACCTCCACTTT. It codes for CASSPRGGNLHF.

V is TRBV10-3 and J is TRBJ1-1, with 9 bases identical to TRBD1. Germline V gene sequence: CDR1 ENHRY, CDR2 SYGVKD. The CDR3 totals 14 residues. With 6 bases clipped from V and 6 bases from J, the junction kept 8 bases outside the gene matches. CDR3 amino acids: CAISDRGVSSEAFF. As DNA, the CDR3 is TGTGCCATCAGCGACAGGGGGGTCTCGTCTGAAGCTTTCTTT.

The V gene is TRBV5-5, the J gene TRBJ1-3, with 9 bases identical to TRBD1. The trim removed 3 bases at V and 0 bases at J, leaving 7 bases unmatched. This CDR3 has 17 amino acids. The germline gives CDR1 SGHKS, CDR2 YYEKEE (reference sequence). This CDR3 is CASSSGQGSISGNTIYF. The CDR3 DNA follows: TGTGCCAGCAGCTCGGGACAGGGTTCGATCTCTGGAAACACCATATATTTT.

This chain joins TRBV28 and TRBJ1-1; D call uncertain. The CDR3 extends over 12 amino acids. Germline CDR1 MDHEN, CDR2 SYDVKM. The V and J ends lost 5 bases and 4 bases respectively, with 8 bases between them. Here the CDR3 DNA reads TGTGCCAGCAGTCCCCAGATCACTGAAGCTTTCTTT. This encodes CASSPQITEAFF.

This sequence joins TRBV19 and TRBJ2-7; 7 bases are a match to TRBD1. J was trimmed by 6 bases and V by 0 bases; bases with no gene match: 11. In germline, CDR1 is LNHDA, CDR2 SQIVND (reference sequence). The CDR3 contains 16 residues. DNA of the CDR3: TGTGCCAGTAGTATAGATCTAGGCGACAGGGCCCTCGAGCAGTACTTC. It specifies CASSIDLGDRALEQYF.

This chain links TRBV9 with TRBJ2-1; 8 positions agree with TRBD2. The CDR3 has 15 residues. The V segment lost 0 bases and the J segment 8 bases; nucleotides outside the gene matches: 7. Germline V lookup: CDR1 SGDLS, CDR2 YYNGEE. CDR3 residues: CASSVATGGRDEQFF. The CDR3 coding sequence is TGTGCCAGCAGCGTAGCTACGGGAGGGAGAGATGAGCAGTTCTTC. Together with reference TRBV9 and TRBJ2-1, the CDR3 gives the full variable domain: DSGVTQTPKHLITATGQRVTLRCSPRSGDLSVYWYQQSLDQGLQFLIQYYNGEERAKGNILERFSAQQFPDLHSELNLSSLELGDSALYFCASSVATGGRDEQFFGPGTRLTVL.

The chain uses TRBV15 and TRBJ1-4; D not resolved. CDR3 length: 12 residues. Trimming stripped 5 bases from V and 7 bases from J, with 8 bases between. Germline CDR1 reads LNHNV; CDR2 reads YYDKDF (reference sequence). CDR3 protein: CATSWGFEKLFF. DNA for the CDR3: TGTGCCACCAGCTGGGGATTTGAAAAACTGTTTTTT.